What follows are 21 T cell receptor beta chains derived from one specimen sequenced in a study of blood T cells in healthy people across ages. A second PCR of roughly 7 to 11 cycles used a sample-barcoded 5' primer and a J-beta primer mix. TCRdb re-derived calls from the 5' RACE reads in MiXCR, one entry per CDR3 protein. The data show roughly 1,300,000 distinct CDR3 sequences, 59% seen once. Source material: blood. The source of these receptors is a man between 18 and 29 years old in good health.

The CDR3 protein is CASSLDGGPQPQHF. Here the CDR3 DNA reads TGCGCCAGCAGCTTGGATGGGGGTCCTCAGCCCCAGCATTTT. This rearrangement joins TRBV5-1 to TRBJ1-5; D possibly corresponds to TRBD1 (5 bases). The CDR3 extends over 14 amino acids. V was clipped by 0 bases and J by 6 bases, with 10 bases between them. Germline V gene sequence: CDR1 SGHRS, CDR2 YFSETQ.

This sequence joins TRBV18 and TRBJ1-5; 7 bases align to TRBD1. Germline trimming cut 2 bases from V and 6 bases from J; bases unmatched to any gene: 4. Germline V gives CDR1 KGHSH, CDR2 LQKENI. CDR3 size: 14 residues. The CDR3 is CASSPVRDSQPQHF. The DNA for the CDR3 is TGTGCCAGCTCACCAGTCCGGGACAGTCAGCCCCAGCATTTT.

Only one count was recorded for this clonotype. This chain joins TRBV27 and TRBJ2-7, with D hard to call. The ends were cut back, 5 bases at V and 3 bases at J, with 20 bases in the middle. The CDR3 is made up of 16 amino acids. Germline V gene data show CDR1 as MNHEY and CDR2 as SMNVEV (reference sequence). The chain's CDR3 is CASSPTPPGPGYEQYF. CDR3 bases: TGTGCCAGCAGTCCAACACCACCCGGGCCTGGCTACGAGCAGTACTTC.

This clonotype was seen more than once but under ten times. The chain has TRBV7-2 and TRBJ2-5, with D unclear. This CDR3 comprises 13 residues. V lost 3 bases, J lost 5 bases, and 10 bases lay in between. Germline CDR1 reads SGHTA; CDR2 reads FQGNSA. CDR3 loop: CASSFPGDETQYF. The CDR3 bases are TGTGCCAGCAGCTTTCCAGGAGACGAGACCCAGTACTTC.

This chain links TRBV13 with TRBJ2-5; a possible D gene is TRBD1 (6 bases). Trimming took 3 bases from V and 11 from J, leaving 10 bases between them. CDR1 is PRHDT, CDR2 FYEKMQ, per germline (reference sequence). The CDR3 covers 11 residues. CDR3 in amino acids: CASSFRQGQYF. DNA for the CDR3: TGTGCCAGCAGCTTTCGGCAGGGGCAGTACTTC.

This clonotype was picked up a small number of times. The chain links TRBV10-3 to TRBJ2-3; D is unresolved. Germline V gene data show CDR1 as ENHRY and CDR2 as SYGVKD. Trimming removed 9 bases at V and 2 bases at J, with 12 bases between. The CDR3 consists of 13 residues. For the CDR3, the DNA is TGTGCCATGGTTCGGGCCCTCACAGATACGCAGTATTTT. Translated, it gives CAMVRALTDTQYF.

This clonotype occurred once. The chain joins TRBV29-1 to TRBJ2-5, with 9 positions matching TRBD2. CDR1 is SQVTM, CDR2 ANQGSEA, per germline. This CDR3 spans 15 amino acids. The junction had 8 bases not matched to a gene; V was cut back by 3 bases and J by 3 bases. CDR3 nucleotides: TGCAGCGTTGAGTGTACTAGCGGGCCGGAAGAGACCCAGTACTTC. It yields the protein CSVECTSGPEETQYF. The full variable domain, with the rest looked up from reference TRBV29-1 and TRBJ2-5, is SAVISQKPSRDICQRGTSLTIQCQVDSQVTMMFWYRQQPGQSLTLIATANQGSEATYESGFVIDKFPISRPNLTFSTLTVSNMSPEDSSIYLCSVECTSGPEETQYFGPGTRLLVL.

The chain carries TRBV29-1 and TRBJ2-7; tentatively, D is TRBD1 (5 bases). Trimming removed 3 bases from V and 0 bases from J, with 9 bases in between. CDR1 SQVTM and CDR2 ANQGSEA come from the germline V gene. This CDR3 has 13 amino acids. The CDR3 sequence is CSVDQGPSYEQYF. CDR3 nucleotides: TGCAGCGTTGACCAGGGCCCCTCCTACGAGCAGTACTTC.

This clonotype showed up just a few times. This rearrangement joins TRBV6-6 to TRBJ2-7, with TRBD1 matching 9 bases. V lost 0 bases to trimming and J lost 6 bases; unmatched junction nucleotides: 6. The germline V gene encodes CDR1 MNHNY and CDR2 SVGAGI (reference sequence). The CDR3 runs to 15 residues. In nucleotides, the CDR3 is TGTGCCAGCAGTTACTCTGGACAGGGGTTCGGCGAGCAGTACTTC. Protein: CASSYSGQGFGEQYF.

The gene calls are TRBV11-3 and TRBJ2-3; D not certain. Germline-derived CDR1 and CDR2 are SGHNT and YENEEA. Trimming shortened V by 4 bases and J by 1 base, and 18 bases separated the two germline ends. There are 17 residues in the CDR3. The CDR3 sequence is CASSSEVPARGTDTQYF. CDR3 DNA sequence: TGTGCCAGCAGCTCCGAGGTGCCCGCCCGGGGCACAGATACGCAGTATTTT.

The rearrangement links TRBV5-4 to TRBJ2-4; the match to TRBD1 covers 8 bases. Germline CDR1 and CDR2: SGHNT and YYREEE (reference sequence). CDR3 length equals 15 residues. After removal of 0 bases from V and 13 bases from J, the junction contained 12 bases not matched to a gene. The chain's CDR3 is CASSLAGQGAWEQYF. CDR3 DNA: TGTGCCAGCAGCTTGGCCGGGCAGGGGGCATGGGAGCAGTACTTC.

This chain's CDR3 is CSAGGDYTGELFF. The CDR3 region has the DNA TGCAGCGCAGGGGGGGATTACACCGGGGAGCTGTTTTTT. V is TRBV29-1 and J is TRBJ2-2, with D perhaps matching TRBD1 or TRBD2 (7 bases each). CDR1 and CDR2 from the germline V gene are SQVTM and ANQGSEA. This CDR3 comprises 13 residues. V lost 7 bases and J 3 bases, leaving 12 bases between the germline ends.

This chain joins TRBV7-8 and TRBJ2-4, with D maybe TRBD1 (6 bases). Gene TRBJ2-7 matches the end of the DNA better, so the J call may be wrong. Germline CDR1 and CDR2: SGHVS and FQNEAQ. The CDR3 is made up of 14 amino acids. The CDR3 protein is CASSLGTLGAEQYF. DNA of the CDR3: TGTGCCAGCAGCTTAGGGACGCTGGGGGCCGAGCAGTACTTC.

The chain couples TRBV30 to TRBJ1-4; unclear D gene. V dropped 2 bases and J dropped 6 bases, with 4 bases sitting between them. Looked up from germline, CDR1 is GTSNPN and CDR2 is SVGIG (reference sequence). The CDR3 totals 11 residues. In DNA, the CDR3 is TGTGCCTGGAGTCGGGATGAAAAACTGTTTTTT. Protein product: CAWSRDEKLFF.

This clonotype was seen a few times. This sequence joins TRBV10-3 and TRBJ1-1; tentatively, D is TRBD1 (6 bases). CDR1 and CDR2 from the germline V gene are ENHRY and SYGVKD. The CDR3 is made up of 14 amino acids. V gave up 6 bases and J gave up 1 base, with 12 bases separating them. The CDR3 DNA sequence: TGTGCCATCAGGGTTCAGGGGTCGAACACTGAAGCTTTCTTT. Protein sequence: CAIRVQGSNTEAFF.

Concerning this clonotype: At one end the junction does not follow the germline gene, possibly because of a read error. The chain has TRBV7-9 and TRBJ1-2; D may be TRBD1 (6 bases). The CDR3 runs 13 residues. Per the germline V gene, CDR1 is SEHNR and CDR2 is FQNEAQ (reference sequence). In DNA form, the CDR3 reads TGTGCCAGCAGCGGACAGCCTGCCTATGGCTGCACCTTC. Its translation: CASSGQPAYGCTF.

This chain connects TRBV7-2 to TRBJ2-1; a possible D gene is TRBD2 (6 bases). CDR1 and CDR2 (germline): SGHTA, FQGNSA. CDR3 size: 21 residues. V was pared by 0 bases and J by 4 bases, with 28 bases between. The CDR3 region is CASSLANLIHSGLATYNEQFF. For the CDR3, the DNA is TGTGCCAGCAGCTTAGCGAACCTAATCCACTCCGGGCTAGCGACGTACAATGAGCAGTTCTTC.

In its sample, this clonotype was seen a few times. The chain recombines TRBV13 with TRBJ2-1; D not resolved. CDR1 PRHDT and CDR2 FYEKMQ come from the germline V gene (reference sequence). Between the trimmed V and J ends, which lost 5 bases and 10 bases, there was a span of 9 bases. The CDR3 length is 11 residues. CDR3 sequence: CASSPHQEQFF. CDR3 nucleotide sequence: TGTGCCAGCAGCCCGCATCAAGAGCAGTTCTTC.

Only a few counts were recorded for this clonotype. V usage is TRBV29-1 and J usage is TRBJ2-1; possibly TRBD2 for D (6 bases). The CDR3 covers 16 residues. Trimming took off 3 bases at V and 0 bases at J, with 15 bases between the two ends. From germline, CDR1 is SQVTM and CDR2 ANQGSEA. CDR3 nucleotide sequence: TGCAGCGTTGAGCAGTCGTCTAGCGCCTCCTACAATGAGCAGTTCTTC. It yields the protein CSVEQSSSASYNEQFF.

This rearrangement joins TRBV12-3 or TRBV12-4 to TRBJ2-1; 12 bases fit TRBD2. V was clipped by 7 bases and J by 8 bases; unmatched bases: 9. This CDR3 is 15 amino acids long. In nucleotides, the CDR3 is TGTGCCAGCACCCCACAGACTAGCGGGAGCTATGAGCAGTTCTTC. This sequence encodes CASTPQTSGSYEQFF.

V usage is TRBV6-2 or TRBV6-3 and J usage is TRBJ2-1, with D perhaps TRBD1 (6 bases). The J call may be mistaken, given a closer DNA end match to TRBJ2-7. Germline V gene data show CDR1 as MNHEY and CDR2 as SVGEGT. The length of the CDR3 is 15 residues. This chain's CDR3 is CASSDTGSSYNEQYF. The CDR3 bases are TGTGCCAGCAGCGATACAGGGAGCTCCTACAATGAGCAGTACTTC.